This entry is about one T cell receptor beta chain. Its antigen is not identified. This sample was included in a study of beta chain features in type 1 diabetes. In the study overall: Patients shared similar age, gender and cell yields with healthy donors.

There are 16 residues in the CDR3. The trim removed 4 bases at V and 4 bases at J, leaving 12 bases unmatched. Germline CDR1 SQVTM, CDR2 ANQGSEA. The whole isolated RNA underwent reverse transcription, so sequencing captured expressed TCRB transcripts. Assay used: immunoSEQ multiplex PCR; TCRdb lists only in-frame clones, some missing. The table includes about 900,000 clones, 15% to 20% detected once. General observations from the study: TCRB CDR3s from Type 1 diabetes patients were moderately but significantly shorter in all four CD4+ subsets. Shorter templates may be favored by PCR, equally so in patients and controls.

The receptor was derived from a woman aged 18-29 years in good health. The sequenced sample was naive CD4+ T cells from blood. The chain carries TRBV29-1 and TRBJ2-3, with TRBD2 matching over 9 bases. This CDR3 reads CSVGVLEREAPDTQYF. The DNA of the CDR3 is TGCAGCGTTGGGGTACTTGAGCGGGAGGCCCCAGATACGCAGTATTTT.